A selection of T cell receptor beta chains follows, all from one sample in a study of patients and donors after allogeneic stem cell transplantation. TCRdb reanalysed the RT-PCR reads using MiXCR and keeps one entry per CDR3 protein. Among about 150,000 distinct CDR3 sequences listed, over 35% were seen once. Sequenced input: blood, either unsorted or a sorted T cell fraction (not recorded which). The receptor set was obtained from a human donor who was either an allogeneic HSCT recipient or a stem cell or donor lymphocyte infusion donor (not recorded which). It is not recorded whose cells these are; they may come from a transplant donor. The CDR3 runs from the conserved cysteine through the conserved F or W. D genes are given only for firm matches. Size tells how often a clone was seen (once, few, many) or the class of an expanded clone, and some rows leave it out.

v_gene	abundance	j_gene	d_gene	CDR3aa	CDR3nt
TRBV11-1	-	TRBJ1-1	TRBD1	CASTPDRENTEAFF	TGTGCCAGCACCCCGGACAGGGAGAACACTGAAGCTTTCTTT
TRBV9	-	TRBJ1-1	-	CASSEAAGGTEAFF	TGTGCCAGCAGCGAGGCCGCGGGGGGCACTGAAGCTTTCTTT
TRBV27	-	TRBJ2-2	-	CASSTRGAELFF	TGTGCCAGCAGTACTAGGGGGGCGGAGCTGTTTTTT
TRBV24-1	-	TRBJ2-1	TRBD1	CATSRSTGYGEQFF	TGTGCCACCAGTCGATCGACAGGGTATGGTGAGCAGTTCTTC
TRBV13	-	TRBJ1-4	-	CASSLGGGEKLFF	TGTGCCAGCAGCTTAGGGGGTGGGGAAAAACTGTTTTTT
TRBV7-2	-	TRBJ2-7	-	CASSLSRVEIYEQYF	TGTGCCAGCAGCTTATCGAGGGTAGAAATTTACGAGCAGTACTTC
TRBV7-2	few	TRBJ1-2	-	CASSYGISNYGYTF	TGTGCCAGCAGCTACGGGATCTCTAACTATGGCTACACCTTC
TRBV6-1	few	TRBJ1-2	-	CASSEKASYGYTF	TGTGCCAGCAGTGAGAAGGCCTCCTATGGCTACACCTTC
TRBV4-2	once	TRBJ1-2	-	CVSSQDPLPTRRGYTF	TGTGTCAGCAGCCAAGATCCGTTACCTACGAGGAGAGGCTACACCTTC
TRBV2	few	TRBJ1-5	-	CASRTRKKGSNQPQHF	TGTGCCAGCAGGACCCGGAAGAAGGGTAGCAATCAGCCCCAGCATTTT
TRBV20-1	-	TRBJ1-1	-	CRARGAEAFF	TGCAGAGCTAGGGGGGCTGAAGCTTTCTTT
TRBV6-5	-	TRBJ2-1	TRBD2	CASSAGGPSYNEQFF	TGTGCCAGCAGCGCGGGGGGCCCCTCCTACAATGAGCAGTTCTTC
TRBV19	-	TRBJ1-5	-	CASSPPTGNTNQPQHF	TGTGCCAGTAGCCCACCTACAGGGAATACCAATCAGCCCCAGCATTTT
TRBV19	-	TRBJ1-2	-	CASSIDGASNYGYTF	TGTGCCAGTAGTATAGATGGGGCCTCTAACTATGGCTACACCTTC
TRBV7-9	-	TRBJ1-1	-	CASSLAGLWTEAFF	TGTGCCAGCAGCTTAGCAGGCCTTTGGACTGAAGCTTTCTTT
TRBV6-5	few	TRBJ1-1	-	CASSYSMRGPNTEAFF	TGTGCCAGCAGTTACTCGATGAGGGGCCCGAACACTGAAGCTTTCTTT